Presented here are 26 T cell receptor beta chains from one specimen sequenced in a study of cytomegalovirus exposure and HLA in healthy donors. TCRdb keeps only in-frame clones here, not all; method: immunoSEQ multiplex PCR. The top ten clones hold around 7% of a sample with 50,000 to 65,000 clones, 95% of them seen once. Sequencing was performed on PBMCs. Receptor source: a young woman in good health and CMV-seropositive.

The chain joins TRBV5-1 to TRBJ2-1; 9 bases are shared with TRBD2. In germline, CDR1 is SGHRS, CDR2 YFSETQ. CDR3 length: 15 amino acids. Trimming at V came to 1 base and at J to 9 bases, leaving 8 bases not matched to a gene. The CDR3 sequence is CASSLKTGGGGEQFF. The DNA for the CDR3 is TGCGCCAGCAGCTTGAAGACTGGCGGGGGGGGTGAGCAGTTCTTC.

This clone has only one observation. The chain carries TRBV30 and TRBJ2-1; 8 bases fit TRBD2. The CDR3 consists of 16 residues. V trimming: 8 bases; J trimming: 8 bases; junction bases outside the gene matches: 20. Germline V gene data show CDR1 as GTSNPN and CDR2 as SVGIG (reference sequence). Here the CDR3 reads CAGNKAGALLHDEQFF. The CDR3 DNA follows: TGTGCCGGGAATAAAGCGGGAGCCCTCCTGCACGATGAGCAGTTCTTC.

This clone occurred once. J is TRBJ1-2 and V is TRBV28, with D maybe TRBD1 (5 bases). This CDR3 is built from 15 residues. Trimming removed 6 bases from V and 5 bases from J, with 19 bases in between. Germline CDR1 and CDR2: MDHEN and SYDVKM. The CDR3 region has the DNA TGTGCCAGCAGCCCCCTTGGGGGGGGAGATTATGGCTACACCTTC. Translating it yields CASSPLGGGDYGYTF.

DNA for the CDR3: TGTGCCAGCAGTCCGCCGGGGTCGCGTCAGCCCCAGCATTTT. Protein: CASSPPGSRQPQHF. V and J are TRBV28 and TRBJ1-5, with D uncertain. Germline values: CDR1 MDHEN, CDR2 SYDVKM. V lost 5 bases to trimming and J lost 6 bases, with 14 bases between them. This CDR3 is 14 amino acids long.

The rearrangement joins TRBV28 to TRBJ2-7; 12 bases are shared with TRBD2. The CDR3 consists of 16 residues. After removal of 7 bases from V and 7 bases from J, the junction contained 14 bases not matched to a gene. The V gene's germline CDR1 is MDHEN and CDR2 SYDVKM. In nucleotides, the CDR3 is TGTGCCAGCATAGGCACCGGGGGACTAGCGGGTCTGGAGCAGTACTTC. Its translation: CASIGTGGLAGLEQYF. The full variable domain, rest sourced from reference TRBV28 and TRBJ2-7, is DVKVTQSSRYLVKRTGEKVFLECVQDMDHENMFWYRQDPGLGLRLIYFSYDVKMKEKGDIPEGYSVSREKKERFSLILESASTNQTSMYLCASIGTGGLAGLEQYFGPGTRLTVT.

The chain carries TRBV2 and TRBJ2-1; 10 bases align to TRBD1. CDR1 SNHLY and CDR2 FYNNEI come from the germline V gene. The CDR3 is made up of 13 amino acids. The trim removed 9 bases at V and 6 bases at J, leaving 5 bases unmatched. CDR3 in amino acids: CARGQGSRNEQFF. Written as DNA, the CDR3 is TGTGCCAGGGGACAGGGGTCTCGCAATGAGCAGTTCTTC. The variable domain in full, completed from reference TRBV2 and TRBJ2-1, reads EPEVTQTPSHQVTQMGQEVILRCVPISNHLYFYWYRQILGQKVEFLVSFYNNEISEKSEIFDDQFSVERPDGSNFTLKIRSTKLEDSAMYFCARGQGSRNEQFFGPGTRLTVL.

V usage is TRBV6-5 and J usage is TRBJ2-1; maybe TRBD1 (6 bases). Germline assignment: CDR1 MNHEY and CDR2 SVGAGI. V shed 6 bases and J shed 4 bases, with 13 bases lying between them. CDR3 length equals 14 residues. The CDR3 region is CASRTTGYYNEQFF. The CDR3 DNA reads TGTGCCAGCAGGACTACAGGGTATTACAATGAGCAGTTCTTC.

The chain links TRBV2 to TRBJ2-7; the match to TRBD2 covers 8 bases. The CDR3 totals 14 residues. V gave up 7 bases and J gave up 6 bases; unmatched junction bases: 11. Germline lookup yields CDR1 SNHLY and CDR2 FYNNEI. The CDR3 nucleotides read TGTGCCAGCAATTTAGCGGGAATCGTTTCCGAGCAGTACTTC. It is translated as CASNLAGIVSEQYF.

This rearrangement joins TRBV5-6 to TRBJ2-2; a possible D gene is TRBD1 (6 bases). Germline V gives CDR1 SGHDT, CDR2 YYEEEE. V was pared by 2 bases and J by 1 base, with 12 bases between. This CDR3 comprises 16 residues. In DNA form, the CDR3 reads TGTGCCAGCAGCTTCAAGAGGGGGTGGAACACCGGGGAGCTGTTTTTT. This sequence encodes CASSFKRGWNTGELFF.

V usage is TRBV11-2 and J usage is TRBJ1-3, with TRBD1 matching over 7 bases. V gave up 3 bases and J gave up 8 bases; unmatched junction bases: 7. Germline CDR1 reads SGHAT; CDR2 reads FQNNGV. CDR3 length: 14 amino acids. The CDR3 loop is CASSFKGGVDTIYF. The CDR3 DNA follows: TGTGCCAGCAGCTTCAAAGGGGGCGTAGACACCATATATTTT.

V usage is TRBV7-6 and J usage is TRBJ2-2; possible D gene TRBD1, 6 bases. V gave up 5 bases and J gave up 3 bases, with 10 bases separating them. This CDR3 is built from 14 residues. Germline CDR1 and CDR2: SGHVS and FNYEAQ. The CDR3 region is CASSGDTHTGELFF. DNA of the CDR3: TGTGCCAGCAGCGGGGACACGCACACCGGGGAGCTGTTTTTT.

This chain connects TRBV6-5 to TRBJ1-2, with D maybe TRBD1 (5 bases). V lost 0 bases to trimming and J lost 4 bases, with 9 bases between them. CDR1 and CDR2 (germline): MNHEY, SVGAGI. The CDR3 length is 14 residues. The CDR3 coding sequence is TGTGCCAGCAGTTACTCGGGGGGGGTCTATGGCTACACCTTC. Its translation is CASSYSGGVYGYTF.

The gene calls are TRBV9 and TRBJ1-4; TRBD1 is a possible D gene (5 bases). With 2 bases removed from V and 7 bases from J, the gap between germline ends came to 12 bases. Germline CDR1 and CDR2: SGDLS and YYNGEE. CDR3 length: 14 residues. The CDR3 protein is CASSVRDSSEKLFF. DNA of the CDR3: TGTGCCAGCAGCGTTCGTGACAGCTCTGAAAAACTGTTTTTT. Combining the CDR3 with reference TRBV9 and TRBJ1-4 gives the whole variable domain DSGVTQTPKHLITATGQRVTLRCSPRSGDLSVYWYQQSLDQGLQFLIQYYNGEERAKGNILERFSAQQFPDLHSELNLSSLELGDSALYFCASSVRDSSEKLFFGSGTQLSVL.

V gene TRBV7-3 combines with J gene TRBJ2-1, with D possibly TRBD2 on 5 matching bases. The CDR3 is 13 residues long. The germline V and J ends were trimmed by 4 bases and 10 bases, with 14 bases remaining between them. Germline-derived CDR1 and CDR2 are SGHTA and FQGTGA. DNA of the CDR3: TGTGCCAGCAGCTCCGAGGGTGCGCGGGAGCAGTTCTTC. Translated: CASSSEGAREQFF.

Worth noting for this clone: A junction end diverges from the germline sequence, so it may reflect a read error. CDR3 loop: CASSLGAGEAETQYF. In DNA form, the CDR3 reads TGTGCTAGCAGCTTAGGGGCGGGAGAGGCAGAGACCCAGTACTTC. The chain is built from TRBV7-7 and TRBJ2-5, with 7 positions matching TRBD2. The CDR3 length is 15 residues. Looked up from germline, CDR1 is SSHAT and CDR2 is FNYEAQ (reference sequence).

DNA of the CDR3: TGTGCCAGCAGTTATGGGGAGACAGGGGGCTACCACGAGCAGTACTTC. It specifies CASSYGETGGYHEQYF. The V and J genes are TRBV27 and TRBJ2-7; 10 bases are shared with TRBD1. The trim removed 4 bases at V and 5 bases at J, leaving 11 bases unmatched. This CDR3 has 16 amino acids. Germline V CDR1 and CDR2: MNHEY, SMNVEV (reference sequence).

V gene TRBV7-6 combines with J gene TRBJ2-5; no definite D call. Looked up from germline, CDR1 is SGHVS and CDR2 is FNYEAQ. The CDR3 is 12 amino acids. V lost 2 bases and J 5 bases, leaving 6 bases between the germline ends. The CDR3 bases are TGTGCCAGCAGCTTACTTGTTGAGACCCAGTACTTC. Translation gives CASSLLVETQYF.

V gene TRBV28 combines with J gene TRBJ1-5; 10 bases fit TRBD1. V was clipped by 6 bases and J by 7 bases; unmatched bases: 12. Germline V gives CDR1 MDHEN, CDR2 SYDVKM. The CDR3 is made up of 16 amino acids. The CDR3 nucleotides are TGTGCCAGCAGCCCTCTGGAGGGGACAGGGGTGCAGCCCCAGCATTTT. Translated, it gives CASSPLEGTGVQPQHF. Using reference TRBV28 and TRBJ1-5 for the parts outside the CDR3, the full variable domain is DVKVTQSSRYLVKRTGEKVFLECVQDMDHENMFWYRQDPGLGLRLIYFSYDVKMKEKGDIPEGYSVSREKKERFSLILESASTNQTSMYLCASSPLEGTGVQPQHFGDGTRLSIL.

The CDR3 reads CASSPPARGNYGYTF. DNA of the CDR3: TGTGCCAGCTCACCACCGGCCAGGGGTAACTATGGCTACACCTTC. The chain links TRBV18 to TRBJ1-2; tentative D call: TRBD1 (6 bases). Trimming took 0 bases from V and 1 from J, leaving 9 bases between them. Germline CDR1 is KGHSH and CDR2 is LQKENI. This CDR3 has 15 residues.

In its sample, this clone was seen a few times. This chain connects TRBV13 to TRBJ2-3; maybe TRBD2 (6 bases). CDR1 is PRHDT and CDR2 is FYEKMQ in the germline V gene (reference sequence). Deletions cut 3 bases from V and 5 bases from J, with 15 bases between. The CDR3 covers 15 residues. The CDR3 region is CASSFRDSEGDTQYF. CDR3 coding DNA: TGTGCCAGCAGCTTCCGGGACTCGGAAGGAGATACGCAGTATTTT.

The gene calls are TRBV6-1 and TRBJ2-2; no clear D gene. V was trimmed by 4 bases and J by 0 bases, leaving 15 bases between them. Germline values: CDR1 MNHNS, CDR2 SASEGT. The CDR3 sequence is 17 residues long. The chain's CDR3 is CASSVSLLLPNTGELFF. The DNA for the CDR3 is TGTGCCAGCAGTGTGTCCCTACTACTCCCGAACACCGGGGAGCTGTTTTTT.

The chain combines TRBV14 with TRBJ2-5; D may be TRBD2 (5 bases). The germline gives CDR1 SGHDN, CDR2 FVKESK. This CDR3 is 14 amino acids long. V was trimmed by 1 base and J by 4 bases, leaving 10 bases between them. For the CDR3, the DNA is TGTGCCAGCAGCCAAGTAGGCCGGGGAGAGACCCAGTACTTC. Its translation is CASSQVGRGETQYF.

Only one count was recorded for this clone. The chain employs TRBV28 and TRBJ1-5; 7 bases align to TRBD1. This CDR3 is 16 amino acids long. Trimming at V came to 1 base and at J to 3 bases, leaving 6 bases not matched to a gene. The germline gives CDR1 MDHEN, CDR2 SYDVKM. The CDR3 sequence: CASSLSRTGLNQPQHF. CDR3 nucleotides: TGTGCCAGCAGTTTATCCCGGACAGGACTCAATCAGCCCCAGCATTTT.

This chain links TRBV11-2 with TRBJ2-7, with D maybe TRBD2 (6 bases). Germline V gene data show CDR1 as SGHAT and CDR2 as FQNNGV. The CDR3 covers 15 residues. Trimming removed 5 bases from V and 0 bases from J, with 14 bases in between. The DNA for the CDR3 is TGTGCCAGCAGCACCAGGACACTAGCCTCCTACGAGCAGTACTTC. It translates to CASSTRTLASYEQYF. Full variable domain (missing parts from reference TRBV11-2 and TRBJ2-7): EAGVAQSPRYKIIEKRQSVAFWCNPISGHATLYWYQQILGQGPKLLIQFQNNGVVDDSQLPKDRFSAERLKGVDSTLKIQPAKLEDSAVYLCASSTRTLASYEQYFGPGTRLTVT.

The chain links TRBV5-6 to TRBJ2-3, with 10 bases that match TRBD1. CDR1 and CDR2 from the germline V gene are SGHDT and YYEEEE. The CDR3 length is 16 residues. V trimming: 2 bases; J trimming: 6 bases; junction bases outside the gene matches: 9. The CDR3 DNA reads TGTGCCAGCAGCTTCATTCCGGGACAGGGGTCCGATACGCAGTATTTT. Amino acid sequence: CASSFIPGQGSDTQYF. The full variable domain, rest sourced from reference TRBV5-6 and TRBJ2-3, is DAGVTQSPTHLIKTRGQQVTLRCSPKSGHDTVSWYQQALGQGPQFIFQYYEEEERQRGNFPDRFSGHQFPNYSSELNVNALLLGDSALYLCASSFIPGQGSDTQYFGPGTRLTVL.

The chain joins TRBV6-5 to TRBJ2-7, with no clear D. CDR1 MNHEY and CDR2 SVGAGI come from the germline V gene. The CDR3 extends over 14 amino acids. V shed 7 bases and J shed 2 bases, with 15 bases lying between them. CDR3 bases: TGTGCCAGCAAGATCCGACTCCCCGCCTACGAGCAGTACTTC. Translation gives CASKIRLPAYEQYF.